The 10 T cell receptor beta chains below come from one sample, sequenced in a study of T cell repertoires in cytomegalovirus infection. One entry per CDR3 protein, called by TCRdb with MiXCR from the reads. The repertoire has a few hundred thousand distinct CDR3 sequences, 8% to 9.5% of them found once; the top ten carry roughly 16%. Material for sequencing was PBMCs. The source of these receptors is a human donor in good health (CMV status not recorded). Some clones in this sample may be carry-over from other donors' samples.

This clonotype was seen repeatedly, ten times or more. The genes are TRBV6-2 or TRBV6-3 and TRBJ1-5; 8 bases agree with TRBD1. Losses at the gene ends were 8 bases for V and 3 bases for J; bases not matched to a gene: 12. This CDR3 comprises 16 residues. The germline V gene encodes CDR1 MNHEY and CDR2 SVGEGT. The CDR3 reads CASAPPGTGNNQPQHF. CDR3 in DNA: TGTGCCAGCGCCCCGCCCGGGACAGGAAACAATCAGCCCCAGCATTTT.

This clonotype was recorded at least ten times. The V gene is TRBV7-2, the J gene TRBJ2-2, with 8 bases that match TRBD2. Per germline, CDR1 SGHTA and CDR2 FQGNSA. The CDR3 is 15 residues long. V lost 5 bases, J lost 7 bases, and 9 bases stayed unmatched. This CDR3 reads CASSPLTGGNGELFF. For the CDR3, the DNA is TGTGCCAGCAGCCCCTTGACGGGGGGGAACGGGGAGCTGTTTTTT.

In nucleotides, the CDR3 is TGCGCCAGCAGACAGACAACAACGAACACTGAAGCTTTCTTT. This gives the protein CASRQTTTNTEAFF. This rearrangement joins TRBV10-2 to TRBJ1-1; D gene uncertain. Trimming left V 6 bases short and J 1 base short, with 12 bases between. Germline V gives CDR1 WSHSY, CDR2 SAAADI. The CDR3 extends over 14 amino acids.

The V and J genes are TRBV5-1 and TRBJ2-1; 7 bases align to TRBD2. Losses at the gene ends were 4 bases for V and 6 bases for J; bases not matched to a gene: 13. Germline assignment: CDR1 SGHRS and CDR2 YFSETQ. The length of the CDR3 is 16 residues. Written as DNA, the CDR3 is TGCGCCAGCAGCGCCACGGTGGCGGGAGCCATCAATGAGCAGTTCTTC. It codes for CASSATVAGAINEQFF. The full variable domain, its missing parts supplied by reference TRBV5-1 and TRBJ2-1, is KAGVTQTPRYLIKTRGQQVTLSCSPISGHRSVSWYQQTPGQGLQFLFEYFSETQRNKGNFPGRFSGRQFSNSRSEMNVSTLELGDSALYLCASSATVAGAINEQFFGPGTRLTVL.

The chain has TRBV5-5 and TRBJ2-1, with 8 bases identical to TRBD1. The CDR3 is 14 amino acids. V dropped 4 bases and J dropped 7; count of bases not matched to a gene: 7. Germline loops: CDR1 SGHKS, CDR2 YYEKEE (reference sequence). CDR3 region: CASSPWTGLNEQFF. The CDR3 region has the DNA TGTGCCAGCAGCCCCTGGACAGGGTTGAATGAGCAGTTCTTC.

This clonotype was found many times. The DNA of the CDR3 is TGTGCCAGCAGCTATCCGGGGTCTGGGGCCAACGTCCTGACTTTC. It translates to CASSYPGSGANVLTF. V is TRBV5-6 and J is TRBJ2-6; maybe TRBD2 (5 bases). The germline CDR1 and CDR2 sequences are SGHDT and YYEEEE. V lost 3 bases and J 1 base, leaving 8 bases between the germline ends. The length of the CDR3 is 15 residues. The complete variable domain, with remaining parts taken from reference TRBV5-6 and TRBJ2-6, reads DAGVTQSPTHLIKTRGQQVTLRCSPKSGHDTVSWYQQALGQGPQFIFQYYEEEERQRGNFPDRFSGHQFPNYSSELNVNALLLGDSALYLCASSYPGSGANVLTFGAGSRLTVL.

This clonotype was found many times. J is TRBJ1-1 and V is TRBV7-2; D is undetermined. Looked up from germline, CDR1 is SGHTA and CDR2 is FQGNSA. The CDR3 totals 13 residues. V was pared by 7 bases and J by 4 bases, with 13 bases between. The CDR3 DNA sequence: TGTGCCAGCACCGAACTCTGGGTCACTGAAGCTTTCTTT. Protein: CASTELWVTEAFF.

This clonotype was counted at least ten times. The V and J genes are TRBV6-1 and TRBJ2-5, with 10 nucleotides matching TRBD2. V lost 2 bases and J lost 11; bases outside the gene matches: 5. The CDR3 totals 13 residues. CDR1 is MNHNS, CDR2 SASEGT, per germline. The CDR3 sequence: CASSERLAGEQYF. CDR3 in DNA: TGTGCCAGCAGTGAAAGACTAGCGGGTGAACAGTACTTC.

This clonotype was recorded at least ten times. V gene TRBV20-1 combines with J gene TRBJ2-2, with D perhaps TRBD1 (7 bases). The V gene's germline CDR1 is DFQATT and CDR2 SNEGSKA (reference sequence). This CDR3 has 15 residues. With 5 bases removed from V and 2 bases from J, the gap between germline ends came to 15 bases. The CDR3 protein is CSAGGRGDNTGELFF. The CDR3 nucleotides are TGCAGTGCTGGAGGCAGGGGGGATAACACCGGGGAGCTGTTTTTT.

The table lists this clonotype with many counts. The gene calls are TRBV7-8 and TRBJ1-1; 8 bases are a match to TRBD1. Trimming at V came to 5 bases and at J to 5 bases, leaving 10 bases not matched to a gene. Germline V gene data show CDR1 as SGHVS and CDR2 as FQNEAQ. The CDR3 has 15 residues. The CDR3 reads CASSPRQGRGTEAFF. DNA for the CDR3: TGTGCCAGCAGCCCTCGACAGGGGAGGGGAACTGAAGCTTTCTTT. The entire variable domain, with the rest obtained from reference TRBV7-8 and TRBJ1-1, is as follows: GAGVSQSPRYKVAKRGQDVALRCDPISGHVSLFWYQQALGQGPEFLTYFQNEAQLDKSGLPSDRFFAERPEGSVSTLKIQRTQQEDSAVYLCASSPRQGRGTEAFFGQGTRLTVV.